The clone carrying this T cell receptor beta chain showed up just a few times. Its antigen is not known. CDR3 length: 17 amino acids. The V segment lost 5 bases and the J segment 5 bases; nucleotides outside the gene matches: 15. Per the germline V gene, CDR1 is SGHVS and CDR2 is FNYEAQ. Quantitative 5'-RACE with molecular barcodes generated TCR beta libraries. TCRdb reprocessed the 5' RACE reads with MiXCR, giving one entry per CDR3 protein. The sample lists approximately 440,000 distinct CDR3 sequences, 17% occurring once. This record belongs to a study of CD8 T cells in ankylosing spondylitis. Broader study findings: Some of these motif variants have turned up before, in reports on reactive arthritis synovial fluid and blood. CD8+ disease-linked clones were present at relatively low frequencies in blood. Characteristic, it appeared, of ankylosing spondylitis blood was a TCR beta motif of eight or nine highly homologous variants. Reportedly, disease-linked clones are significantly enriched in ankylosing spondylitis patients' matched synovial fluid.

The rearrangement uses TRBV7-6 and TRBJ2-1; 7 positions agree with TRBD2. Sequenced material: blood, either unsorted or a sorted T cell fraction (not recorded which). The source of this sequence is a male donor with ankylosing spondylitis. The CDR3 spells CASSATPGTTTDNEQFF. CDR3 in DNA: TGTGCCAGCAGCGCAACGCCCGGGACTACAACCGACAATGAGCAGTTCTTC.